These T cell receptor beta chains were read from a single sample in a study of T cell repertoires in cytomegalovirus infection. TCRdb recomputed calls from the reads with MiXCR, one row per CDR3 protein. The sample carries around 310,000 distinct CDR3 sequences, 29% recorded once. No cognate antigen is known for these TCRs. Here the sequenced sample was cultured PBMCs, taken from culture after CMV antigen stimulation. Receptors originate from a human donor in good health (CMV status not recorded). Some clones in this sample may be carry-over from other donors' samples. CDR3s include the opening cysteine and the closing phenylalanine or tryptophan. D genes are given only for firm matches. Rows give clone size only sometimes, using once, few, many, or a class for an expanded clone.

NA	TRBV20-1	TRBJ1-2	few	CSASDSGTSKGYTF	TGCAGTGCTAGTGATTCCGGGACCTCCAAGGGCTACACCTTC
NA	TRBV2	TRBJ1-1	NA	CASRGVGTTTEAFF	TGTGCCAGCAGAGGGGTTGGGACGACGACTGAAGCTTTCTTT
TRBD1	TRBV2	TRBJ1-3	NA	CASTDRGSGNTIYF	TGTGCCAGCACGGACAGGGGATCTGGAAACACCATATATTTT
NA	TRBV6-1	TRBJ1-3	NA	CASSDRSLSGNTIYF	TGTGCCAGCAGTGACAGGTCGCTCTCTGGAAACACCATATATTTT
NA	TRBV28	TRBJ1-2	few	CASSQQQLFGYTF	TGTGCCAGCAGCCAACAACAGCTCTTTGGCTACACCTTC
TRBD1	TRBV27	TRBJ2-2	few	CASSQFSARGGELFF	TGTGCCAGCAGTCAATTTAGCGCCAGGGGGGGGGAGCTGTTTTTT
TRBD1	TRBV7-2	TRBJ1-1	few	CASSLSQGVKNTEAFF	TGTGCCAGCAGCTTATCACAGGGGGTGAAGAACACTGAAGCTTTCTTT
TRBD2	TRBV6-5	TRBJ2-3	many	CASSYSGGGFTDTQYF	TGTGCCAGCAGTTACTCGGGCGGGGGGTTCACAGATACGCAGTATTTT
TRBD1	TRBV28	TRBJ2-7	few	CASSRDSNYEQYF	TGTGCCAGCAGTCGGGACAGCAACTACGAGCAGTACTTC
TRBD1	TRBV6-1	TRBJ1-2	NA	CASSEALGRGRRGYTF	TGTGCCAGCAGTGAAGCGCTAGGCAGGGGGCGCCGAGGCTACACCTTC
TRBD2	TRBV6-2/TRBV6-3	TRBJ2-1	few	CASSYAGGPGEQFF	TGTGCCAGCAGTTACGCGGGGGGGCCAGGTGAGCAGTTCTTC
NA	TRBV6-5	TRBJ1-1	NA	CASSYAGPNTEAFF	TGTGCCAGCAGTTACGCCGGACCAAACACTGAAGCTTTCTTT
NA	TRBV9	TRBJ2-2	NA	CASSAGRGNTGELFF	TGTGCCAGCAGCGCGGGCAGGGGAAACACCGGGGAGCTGTTTTTT
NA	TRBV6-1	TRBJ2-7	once	CASSVLWEEYEQYF	TGTGCCAGCAGTGTATTGTGGGAGGAGTACGAGCAGTACTTC
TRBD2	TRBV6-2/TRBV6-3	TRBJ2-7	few	CASRPGLAGGRSYEQYF	TGTGCCAGCAGACCTGGACTAGCGGGGGGACGATCCTACGAGCAGTACTTC
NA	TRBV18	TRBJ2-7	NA	CASSPPGPPYEQYF	TGTGCCAGCTCACCGCCAGGGCCGCCCTACGAGCAGTACTTC
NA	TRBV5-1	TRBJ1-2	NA	CASSLADTNYGYTF	TGCGCCAGCAGCTTGGCCGACACTAACTATGGCTACACCTTC
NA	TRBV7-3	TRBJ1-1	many	CASGLDGGTEAFF	TGTGCCAGCGGGTTGGATGGGGGCACTGAAGCTTTCTTT
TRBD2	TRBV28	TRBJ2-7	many	CASKREMGEQYF	TGTGCCAGCAAGCGGGAAATGGGCGAGCAGTACTTC
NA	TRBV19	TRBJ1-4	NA	CASSAYRQRANEKLFF	TGTGCCAGTAGTGCCTATAGACAACGCGCTAATGAAAAACTGTTTTTT
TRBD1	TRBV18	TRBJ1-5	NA	CASSPQPGQGYQPQHF	TGTGCCAGCTCACCACAGCCGGGACAGGGGTATCAGCCCCAGCATTTT
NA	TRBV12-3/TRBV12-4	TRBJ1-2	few	CASSLQGARGYTF	TGTGCCAGCAGTTTACAGGGCGCCCGTGGCTACACCTTC
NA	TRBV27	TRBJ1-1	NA	CASSNQGSEAFF	TGTGCCAGCTCCAATCAGGGCTCTGAAGCTTTCTTT
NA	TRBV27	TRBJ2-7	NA	CASSLSPAVLYEQYF	TGTGCCAGCAGTTTATCCCCTGCAGTTCTCTACGAGCAGTACTTC
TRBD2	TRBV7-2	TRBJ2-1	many	CASSLGGFWGEQFF	TGTGCCAGCAGCTTGGGGGGGTTCTGGGGTGAGCAGTTCTTC
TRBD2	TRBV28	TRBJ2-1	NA	CASFGLAGYNEQFF	TGTGCCAGCTTCGGACTAGCAGGCTACAATGAGCAGTTCTTC
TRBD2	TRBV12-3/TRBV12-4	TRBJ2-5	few	CASRMSGGAQETQYF	TGTGCCAGCAGGATGAGCGGGGGGGCACAAGAGACCCAGTACTTC
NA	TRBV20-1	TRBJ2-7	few	CSAQLPGNEQYF	TGCAGTGCTCAACTACCAGGGAACGAGCAGTACTTC
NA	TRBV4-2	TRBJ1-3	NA	CASSQGGEYSSGNTIYF	TGTGCCAGCAGCCAAGGGGGGGAGTACAGCAGTGGAAACACCATATATTTT
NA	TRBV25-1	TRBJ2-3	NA	CASGTLGLGLDTQYF	TGTGCCAGCGGAACCCTGGGGTTGGGACTGGATACGCAGTATTTT
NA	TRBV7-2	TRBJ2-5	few	CASSLGGIKETQYF	TGTGCCAGCAGCTTAGGCGGGATTAAAGAGACCCAGTACTTC
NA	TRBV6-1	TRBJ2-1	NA	CASSDGGGSNEQFF	TGTGCCAGCAGTGATGGAGGAGGGAGCAATGAGCAGTTCTTC
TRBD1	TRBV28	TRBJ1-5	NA	CATTNGGAGGYNQPQHF	TGTGCCACCACGAATGGAGGGGCAGGGGGTTACAATCAGCCCCAGCATTTT
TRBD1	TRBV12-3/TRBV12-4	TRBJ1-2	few	CASNEGQGYGYTF	TGTGCCAGCAATGAGGGACAGGGCTATGGCTACACCTTC
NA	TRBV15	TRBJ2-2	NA	CATRPQGNANTGELFF	TGTGCCACCAGACCCCAGGGTAATGCGAACACCGGGGAGCTGTTTTTT
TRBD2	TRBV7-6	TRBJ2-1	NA	CASSPREEQFF	TGTGCCAGCAGCCCGCGGGAGGAGCAGTTCTTC
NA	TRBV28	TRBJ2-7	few	CASSQYEQYF	TGTGCCAGCAGCCAGTACGAGCAGTACTTC
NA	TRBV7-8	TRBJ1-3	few	CASSNDRSGNTIYF	TGTGCCAGCAGCAACGACAGGTCTGGAAACACCATATATTTT
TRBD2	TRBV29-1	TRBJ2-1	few	CSVGGLAGPSYNEQFF	TGCAGCGTTGGTGGACTAGCGGGGCCCTCCTACAATGAGCAGTTCTTC
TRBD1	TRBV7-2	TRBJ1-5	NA	CASSLQGGTNQPQHF	TGTGCCAGCAGTCTACAGGGGGGTACGAATCAGCCCCAGCATTTT
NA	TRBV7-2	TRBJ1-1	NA	CASSSQRTAAFF	TGTGCCAGCAGCTCGCAGAGGACGGCAGCTTTCTTT
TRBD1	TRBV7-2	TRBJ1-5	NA	CASSSGQGWQPQHF	TGTGCCAGCAGCTCGGGACAGGGTTGGCAGCCCCAGCATTTT